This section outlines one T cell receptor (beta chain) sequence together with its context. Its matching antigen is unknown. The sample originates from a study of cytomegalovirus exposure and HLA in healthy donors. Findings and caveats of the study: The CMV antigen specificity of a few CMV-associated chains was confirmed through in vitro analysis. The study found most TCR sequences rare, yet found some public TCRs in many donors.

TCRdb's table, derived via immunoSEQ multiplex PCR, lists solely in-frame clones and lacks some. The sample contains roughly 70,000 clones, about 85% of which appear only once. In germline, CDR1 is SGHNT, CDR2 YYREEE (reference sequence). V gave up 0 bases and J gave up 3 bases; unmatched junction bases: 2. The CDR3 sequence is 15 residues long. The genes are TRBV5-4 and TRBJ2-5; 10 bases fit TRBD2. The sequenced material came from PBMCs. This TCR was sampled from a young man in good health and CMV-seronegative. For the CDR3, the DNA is TGTGCCAGCAGCTTGGCTCTAGCGGGGGAAGAGACCCAGTACTTC. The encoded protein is CASSLALAGEETQYF. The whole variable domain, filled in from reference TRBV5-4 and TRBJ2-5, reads ETGVTQSPTHLIKTRGQQVTLRCSSQSGHNTVSWYQQALGQGPQFIFQYYREEENGRGNFPPRFSGLQFPNYSSELNVNALELDDSALYLCASSLALAGEETQYFGPGTRLLVL.